Below are 9 T cell receptor beta chains sequenced from a single sample in a study of T cell repertoires in cytomegalovirus infection. TCRdb processed the reads anew with MiXCR; each CDR3 protein has one entry. The top ten clones hold around 12% of a sample with about 830,000 distinct CDR3 sequences, approximately 30% of them seen once. Antigens of these TCRs are unknown. The sample in question was cultured CD8+ T cells from PBMCs, obtained from culture after CMV antigen stimulation. The source of these receptors is a human donor in good health (CMV status not recorded). Some clones in this sample may be carry-over from other donors' samples.

This chain joins TRBV12-3 or TRBV12-4 and TRBJ1-1, with 8 bases lining up with TRBD1. The ends lost 8 bases at V and 7 bases at J; junction bases unmatched: 6. This CDR3 region has 12 residues. CDR3 in amino acids: CASGQGLIEAFF. The DNA for the CDR3 is TGTGCCAGCGGACAGGGCCTGATTGAAGCTTTCTTT.

Only a few counts were recorded for this clonotype. The V and J genes are TRBV7-9 and TRBJ2-7; 13 positions match TRBD2. CDR1 and CDR2 (germline): SEHNR, FQNEAQ (reference sequence). The CDR3 sequence is 17 residues long. V lost 5 bases to trimming and J lost 0 bases; unmatched junction nucleotides: 7. The CDR3 here is CASSTTSGGRGSYEQYF. In DNA, the CDR3 is TGTGCCAGCAGCACGACTAGCGGGGGGAGAGGCTCCTACGAGCAGTACTTC.

This clonotype has ten or more counts. The chain recombines TRBV7-9 with TRBJ2-1; possibly TRBD2 for D (5 bases). CDR1 SEHNR and CDR2 FQNEAQ come from the germline V gene (reference sequence). V dropped 5 bases and J dropped 1 base, with 15 bases sitting between them. The CDR3 is 16 amino acids. The CDR3 spells CASSLGLRGSYNEQFF. CDR3 DNA: TGTGCCAGCAGCCTGGGTCTCCGGGGTTCCTACAATGAGCAGTTCTTC.

V usage is TRBV2 and J usage is TRBJ2-7; no definite D call. CDR1 is SNHLY, CDR2 FYNNEI, per germline. The CDR3 runs 12 residues. Trimming removed 7 bases at V and 6 bases at J, with 13 bases between. CDR3 residues: CASNPASGEQYF. The CDR3 DNA follows: TGTGCCAGCAATCCCGCCTCGGGCGAGCAGTACTTC.

The V and J genes are TRBV5-1 and TRBJ2-3, with TRBD2 as a possible D gene (5 bases). Looked up from germline, CDR1 is SGHRS and CDR2 is YFSETQ. The CDR3 covers 17 residues. Trimming removed 4 bases at V and 2 bases at J, with 20 bases between. The CDR3: CASSPLGIDAATDTQYF. CDR3 DNA: TGCGCCAGCAGCCCCCTCGGGATCGATGCCGCCACAGATACGCAGTATTTT.

This clonotype was counted only a few times. V gene TRBV12-3 or TRBV12-4 combines with J gene TRBJ1-6, with no clear D. The CDR3 loop spans 17 amino acids. Trimming pared 7 bases from V and 0 bases from J, leaving 16 bases between. CDR3 amino acids: CASTSKRESSYNSPLHF. The CDR3 DNA reads TGTGCCAGCACTAGCAAGAGGGAGAGCTCCTATAATTCACCCCTCCACTTT.

This chain joins TRBV3-1 and TRBJ2-2, with TRBD1 matching 9 bases. V was pared by 4 bases and J by 4 bases, with 10 bases of the junction left unmatched. The germline V gene has CDR1 LGHDT and CDR2 YNNKEL (reference sequence). The CDR3 has 17 residues. For the CDR3, the DNA is TGTGCCAGCAGCCTCCCAGGGGACAGGGTAACCACCGGGGAGCTGTTTTTT. It encodes CASSLPGDRVTTGELFF.

This CDR3 is CASSLWTSAGEQFF. CDR3 in DNA: TGTGCCAGCAGCTTGTGGACATCAGCTGGTGAGCAGTTCTTC. This chain links TRBV5-4 with TRBJ2-1, with TRBD1 as a possible D gene (5 bases). With 1 base removed from V and 9 bases from J, the gap between germline ends came to 14 bases. Germline V gene lookup returns CDR1 SGHNT and CDR2 YYREEE (reference sequence). The CDR3 sequence is 14 residues long.

This clonotype has more than one count but fewer than ten. The chain combines TRBV6-1 with TRBJ2-7, with 7 bases identical to TRBD1. V shed 2 bases, J shed 3 bases, and the junction held 1 base outside the gene matches. This CDR3 region has 13 residues. Germline lookup yields CDR1 MNHNS and CDR2 SASEGT. The CDR3 nucleotides are TGTGCCAGCAGTGAAAACAGGGGCTACGAGCAGTACGTC. Translation: CASSENRGYEQYV.